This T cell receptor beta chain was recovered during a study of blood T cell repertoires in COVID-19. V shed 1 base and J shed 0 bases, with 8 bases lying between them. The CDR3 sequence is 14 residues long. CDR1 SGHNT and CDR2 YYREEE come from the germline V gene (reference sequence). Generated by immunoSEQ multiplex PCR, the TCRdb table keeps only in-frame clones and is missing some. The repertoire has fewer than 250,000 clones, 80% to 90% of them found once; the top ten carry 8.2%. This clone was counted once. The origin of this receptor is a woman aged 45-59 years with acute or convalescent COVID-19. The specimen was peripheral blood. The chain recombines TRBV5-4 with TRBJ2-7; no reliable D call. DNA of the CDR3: TGTGCCAGCAGCTTGACAGCCGTCTCCTACGAGCAGTACTTC. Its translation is CASSLTAVSYEQYF.